The clone carrying this T cell receptor (beta chain) was picked up many times. Trimming removed 4 bases from V and 2 bases from J; junction bases left unmatched: 7. CDR1 is MGHRA and CDR2 is YSYEKL in the germline V gene. The length of the CDR3 is 15 residues. Using genomic DNA as the template, TCR beta VDJ and CDR3 profiling was carried out. TCRdb analysed the reads with MiXCR anew, one entry per CDR3 protein. The data hold 150,000 to 200,000 distinct CDR3 sequences, with around 40% observed a single time. This record belongs to a study of CD8+CD57+ T cells in acquired aplastic anemia. Source material: sorted CD4+, CD8+, or CD8+CD57+ T cells (not recorded which) from PBMCs. V is TRBV4-1 and J is TRBJ2-7; TRBD2 aligns across 8 bases. The sequence was collected from a human donor in good health. CDR3 sequence: CASSPRLARTYEQYF. The CDR3 bases are TGCGCCAGCAGCCCCAGACTAGCGCGAACCTACGAGCAGTACTTC.